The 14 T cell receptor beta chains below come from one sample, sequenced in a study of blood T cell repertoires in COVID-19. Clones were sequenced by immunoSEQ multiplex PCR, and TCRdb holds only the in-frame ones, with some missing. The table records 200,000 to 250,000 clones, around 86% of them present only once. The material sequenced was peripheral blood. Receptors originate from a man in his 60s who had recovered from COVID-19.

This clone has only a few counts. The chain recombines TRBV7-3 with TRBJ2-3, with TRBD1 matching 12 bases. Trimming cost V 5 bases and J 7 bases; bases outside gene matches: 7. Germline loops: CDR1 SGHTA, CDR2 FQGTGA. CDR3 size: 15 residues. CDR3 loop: CASSGAGTGGYTQYF. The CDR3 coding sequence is TGTGCCAGCAGCGGAGCCGGGACAGGGGGCTATACGCAGTATTTT.

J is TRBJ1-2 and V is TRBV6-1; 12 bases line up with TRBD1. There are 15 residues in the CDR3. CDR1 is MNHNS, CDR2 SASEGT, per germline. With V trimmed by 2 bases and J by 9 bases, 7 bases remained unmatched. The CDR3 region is CASSEPGQGAKRYTF. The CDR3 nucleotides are TGTGCCAGCAGTGAACCGGGACAGGGGGCTAAGCGCTACACCTTC.

The DNA of the CDR3 is TGCGCCAGCAGTCAACGGGGACAGGGGTCGATCTATGGCTACACCTTC. Its translation is CASSQRGQGSIYGYTF. The chain employs TRBV23-1 and TRBJ1-2, with 10 bases identical to TRBD1. TRBV23-1 falls under the ORF class, with uncertain function. V lost 2 bases and J lost 4; bases outside the gene matches: 7. The CDR3 is 16 amino acids.

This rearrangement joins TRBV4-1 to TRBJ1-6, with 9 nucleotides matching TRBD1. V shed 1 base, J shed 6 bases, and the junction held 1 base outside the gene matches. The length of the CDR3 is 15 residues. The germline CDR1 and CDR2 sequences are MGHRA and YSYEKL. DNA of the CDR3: TGCGCCAGCAGCCAAGGGGACAGGGTTAATTCACCCCTCCACTTT. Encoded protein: CASSQGDRVNSPLHF.

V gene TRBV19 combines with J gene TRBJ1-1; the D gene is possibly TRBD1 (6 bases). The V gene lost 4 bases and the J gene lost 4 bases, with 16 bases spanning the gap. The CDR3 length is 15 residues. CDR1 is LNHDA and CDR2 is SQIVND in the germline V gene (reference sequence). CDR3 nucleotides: TGTGCCAGTAGTACCTTACAGGGCTGGAGCACTGAAGCTTTCTTT. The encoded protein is CASSTLQGWSTEAFF. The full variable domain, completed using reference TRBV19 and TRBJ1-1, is DGGITQSPKYLFRKEGQNVTLSCEQNLNHDAMYWYRQDPGQGLRLIYYSQIVNDFQKGDIAEGYSVSREKKESFPLTVTSAQKNPTAFYLCASSTLQGWSTEAFFGQGTRLTVV.

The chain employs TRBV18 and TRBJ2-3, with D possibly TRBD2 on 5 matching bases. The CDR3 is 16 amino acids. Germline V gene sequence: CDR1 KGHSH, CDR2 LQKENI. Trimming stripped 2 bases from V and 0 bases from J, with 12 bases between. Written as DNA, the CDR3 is TGTGCCAGCTCACCATCAGTCCCGGGGAGCACAGATACGCAGTATTTT. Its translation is CASSPSVPGSTDTQYF.

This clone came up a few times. The CDR3 nucleotides are TGTGCCAGCAGTGAAGGGTACCAGGGGCGGCCAGAAGCTTTCTTT. Its protein is CASSEGYQGRPEAFF. This chain links TRBV6-1 with TRBJ1-1, with D possibly TRBD1 on 6 matching bases. The V end was cut by 1 base, the J end by 8 bases, with 17 bases between. The CDR3 length is 15 residues. Looked up from germline, CDR1 is MNHNS and CDR2 is SASEGT.

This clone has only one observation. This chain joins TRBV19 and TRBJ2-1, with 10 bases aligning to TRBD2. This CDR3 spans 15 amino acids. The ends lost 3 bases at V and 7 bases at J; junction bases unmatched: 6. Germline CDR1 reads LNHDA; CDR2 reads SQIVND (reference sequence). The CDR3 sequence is CASSILAGAGNEQFF. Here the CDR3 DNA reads TGTGCCAGTAGTATCCTAGCGGGAGCCGGTAATGAGCAGTTCTTC.

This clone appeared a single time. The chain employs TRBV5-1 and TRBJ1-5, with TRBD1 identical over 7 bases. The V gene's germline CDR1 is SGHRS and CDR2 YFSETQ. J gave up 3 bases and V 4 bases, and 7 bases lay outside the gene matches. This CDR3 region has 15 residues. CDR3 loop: CASSREGADNQPQHF. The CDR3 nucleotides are TGCGCCAGCAGCCGGGAGGGGGCCGACAATCAGCCCCAGCATTTT.

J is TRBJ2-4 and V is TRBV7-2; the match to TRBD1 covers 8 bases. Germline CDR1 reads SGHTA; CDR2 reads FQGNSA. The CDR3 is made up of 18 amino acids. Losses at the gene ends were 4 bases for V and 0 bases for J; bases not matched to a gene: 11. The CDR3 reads CASSSIPQGAVAKNIQYF. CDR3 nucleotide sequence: TGTGCCAGCAGCTCGATACCCCAGGGGGCCGTAGCCAAAAACATTCAGTACTTC.

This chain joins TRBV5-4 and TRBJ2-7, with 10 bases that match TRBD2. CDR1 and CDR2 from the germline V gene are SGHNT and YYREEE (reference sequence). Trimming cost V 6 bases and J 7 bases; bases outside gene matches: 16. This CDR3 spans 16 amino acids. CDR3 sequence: CASTPGPAGGIREQYF. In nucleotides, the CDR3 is TGTGCCAGCACCCCCGGACCAGCGGGAGGGATACGGGAGCAGTACTTC.

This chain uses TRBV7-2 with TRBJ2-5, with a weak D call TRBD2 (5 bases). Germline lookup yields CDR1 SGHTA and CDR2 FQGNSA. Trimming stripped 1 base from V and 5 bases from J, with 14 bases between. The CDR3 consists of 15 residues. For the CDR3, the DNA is TGTGCCAGCAGCTTAGTCCGGGGTTTGGGGGAGACCCAGTACTTC. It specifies CASSLVRGLGETQYF.

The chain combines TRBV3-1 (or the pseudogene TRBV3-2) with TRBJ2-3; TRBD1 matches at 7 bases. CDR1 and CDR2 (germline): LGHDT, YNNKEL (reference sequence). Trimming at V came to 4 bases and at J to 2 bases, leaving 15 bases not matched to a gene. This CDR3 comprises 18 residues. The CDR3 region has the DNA TGTGCCAGCAGCCGTGGGACCGACAGGGCGAGAAACACAGATACGCAGTATTTT. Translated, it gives CASSRGTDRARNTDTQYF.

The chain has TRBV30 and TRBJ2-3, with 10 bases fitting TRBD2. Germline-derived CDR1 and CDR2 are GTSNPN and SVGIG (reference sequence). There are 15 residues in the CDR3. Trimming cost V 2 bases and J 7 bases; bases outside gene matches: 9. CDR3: CAWSLISGRQNTQYF. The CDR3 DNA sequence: TGTGCCTGGAGTCTCATTAGCGGGAGGCAGAATACGCAGTATTTT.